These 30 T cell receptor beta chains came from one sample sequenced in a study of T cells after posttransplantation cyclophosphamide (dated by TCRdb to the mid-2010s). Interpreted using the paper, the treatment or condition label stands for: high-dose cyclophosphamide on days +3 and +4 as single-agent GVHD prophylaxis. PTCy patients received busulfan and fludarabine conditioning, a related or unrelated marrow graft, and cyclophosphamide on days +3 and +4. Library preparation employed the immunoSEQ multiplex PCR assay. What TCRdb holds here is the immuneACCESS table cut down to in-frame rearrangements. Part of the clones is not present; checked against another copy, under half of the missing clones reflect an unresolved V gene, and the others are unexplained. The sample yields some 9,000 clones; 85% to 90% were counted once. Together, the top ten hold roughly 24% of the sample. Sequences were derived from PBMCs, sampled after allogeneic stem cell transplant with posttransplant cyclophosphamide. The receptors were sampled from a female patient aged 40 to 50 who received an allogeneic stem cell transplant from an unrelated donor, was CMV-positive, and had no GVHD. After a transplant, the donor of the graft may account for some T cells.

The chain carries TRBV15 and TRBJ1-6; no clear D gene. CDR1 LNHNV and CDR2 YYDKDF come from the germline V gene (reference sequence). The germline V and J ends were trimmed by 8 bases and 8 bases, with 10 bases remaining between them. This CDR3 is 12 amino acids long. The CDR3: CATAQIDSPLHF. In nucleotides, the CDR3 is TGTGCCACCGCGCAAATCGATTCACCCCTCCACTTT. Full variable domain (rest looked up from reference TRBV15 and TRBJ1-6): DAMVIQNPRYQVTQFGKPVTLSCSQTLNHNVMYWYQQKSSQAPKLLFHYYDKDFNNEADTPDNFQSRRPNTSFCFLDIRSPGLGDTAMYLCATAQIDSPLHFGNGTRLTVT.

CDR3 loop: CASSQTTNTGELFF. DNA for the CDR3: TGCGCCAGCAGCCAAACTACCAACACCGGGGAGCTGTTTTTT. The chain combines TRBV4-3 with TRBJ2-2, with D unclear. CDR1 is LGHNA and CDR2 is YSLEER in the germline V gene. Trimming removed 2 bases from V and 2 bases from J, with 6 bases in between. The CDR3 covers 14 residues.

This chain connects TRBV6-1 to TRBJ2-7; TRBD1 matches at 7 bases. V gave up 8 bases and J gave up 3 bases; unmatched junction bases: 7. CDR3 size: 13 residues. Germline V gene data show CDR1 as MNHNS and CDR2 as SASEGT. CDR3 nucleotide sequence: TGTGCCAGCCTTTGGACAGGACGCTACGAGCAGTACTTC. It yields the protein CASLWTGRYEQYF.

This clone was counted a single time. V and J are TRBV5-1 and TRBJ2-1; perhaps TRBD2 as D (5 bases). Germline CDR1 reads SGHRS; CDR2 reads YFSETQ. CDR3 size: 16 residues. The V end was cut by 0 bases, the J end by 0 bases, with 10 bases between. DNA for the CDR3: TGCGCCAGCAGCTTGGGGGTGAGGGACTCCTACAATGAGCAGTTCTTC. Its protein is CASSLGVRDSYNEQFF.

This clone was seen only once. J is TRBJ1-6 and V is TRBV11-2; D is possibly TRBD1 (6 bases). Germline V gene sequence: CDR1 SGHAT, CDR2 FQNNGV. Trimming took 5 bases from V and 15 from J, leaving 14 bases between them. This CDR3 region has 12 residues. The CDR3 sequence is CASSPDSRVLHF. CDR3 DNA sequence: TGTGCCAGCAGCCCGGACAGTCGCGTCCTCCACTTT.

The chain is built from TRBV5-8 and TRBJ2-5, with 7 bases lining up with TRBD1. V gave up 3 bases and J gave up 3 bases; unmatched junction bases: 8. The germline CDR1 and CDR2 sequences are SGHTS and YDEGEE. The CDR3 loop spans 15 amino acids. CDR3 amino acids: CASSYYGTVEETQYF. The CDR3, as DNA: TGTGCCAGCAGCTACTACGGGACAGTTGAAGAGACCCAGTACTTC.

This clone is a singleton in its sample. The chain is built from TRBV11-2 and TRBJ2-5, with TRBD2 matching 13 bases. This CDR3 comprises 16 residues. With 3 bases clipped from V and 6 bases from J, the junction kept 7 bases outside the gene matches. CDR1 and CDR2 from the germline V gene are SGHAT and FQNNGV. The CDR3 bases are TGTGCCAGCAGCTTCAGACTAGCGGGGGGCTTAAAGACCCAGTACTTC. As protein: CASSFRLAGGLKTQYF.

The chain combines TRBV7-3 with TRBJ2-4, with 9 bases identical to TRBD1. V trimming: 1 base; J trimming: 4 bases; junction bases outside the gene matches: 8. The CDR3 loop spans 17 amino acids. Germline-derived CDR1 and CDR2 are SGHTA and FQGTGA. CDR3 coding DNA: TGTGCCAGCAGCTTAAGTCCCCCCGGGACAGGGAAAAACATTCAGTACTTC. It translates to CASSLSPPGTGKNIQYF.

This CDR3 is CAASGQAETQPQHF. The CDR3 coding sequence is TGTGCCGCTAGTGGACAGGCTGAAACTCAGCCCCAGCATTTT. The chain uses TRBV10-3 and TRBJ1-5, with TRBD1 matching over 7 bases. The CDR3 spans 14 residues. V lost 11 bases to trimming and J lost 6 bases; unmatched junction nucleotides: 13. Germline V gene sequence: CDR1 ENHRY, CDR2 SYGVKD.

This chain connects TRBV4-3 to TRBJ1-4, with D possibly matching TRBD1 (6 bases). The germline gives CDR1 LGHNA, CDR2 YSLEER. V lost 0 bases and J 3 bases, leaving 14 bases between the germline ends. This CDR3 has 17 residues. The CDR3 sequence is CASSQEGPGAANEKLFF. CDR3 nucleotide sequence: TGCGCCAGCAGCCAAGAGGGCCCAGGGGCGGCTAATGAAAAACTGTTTTTT.

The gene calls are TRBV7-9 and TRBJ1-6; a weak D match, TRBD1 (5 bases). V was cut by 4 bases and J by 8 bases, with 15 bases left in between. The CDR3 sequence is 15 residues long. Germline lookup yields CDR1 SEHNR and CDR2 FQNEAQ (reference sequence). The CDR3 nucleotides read TGTGCCAGCAGCTGGGGACTCCGAGGAGATTCACCCCTCCACTTT. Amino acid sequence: CASSWGLRGDSPLHF.

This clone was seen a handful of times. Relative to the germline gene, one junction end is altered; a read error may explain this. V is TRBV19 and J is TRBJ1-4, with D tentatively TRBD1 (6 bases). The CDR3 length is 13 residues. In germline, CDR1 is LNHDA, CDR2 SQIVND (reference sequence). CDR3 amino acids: CASSLAGDEKLFF. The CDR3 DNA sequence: TGTGCCAGTAGTCTGGCAGGGGATGAGAAACTGTTTTTT.

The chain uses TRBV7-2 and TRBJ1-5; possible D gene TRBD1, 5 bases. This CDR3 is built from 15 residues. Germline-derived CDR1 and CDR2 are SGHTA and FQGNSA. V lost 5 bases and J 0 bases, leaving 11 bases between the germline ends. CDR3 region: CASSPWGGSNQPQHF. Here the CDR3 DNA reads TGTGCCAGCAGCCCCTGGGGGGGTAGCAATCAGCCCCAGCATTTT.

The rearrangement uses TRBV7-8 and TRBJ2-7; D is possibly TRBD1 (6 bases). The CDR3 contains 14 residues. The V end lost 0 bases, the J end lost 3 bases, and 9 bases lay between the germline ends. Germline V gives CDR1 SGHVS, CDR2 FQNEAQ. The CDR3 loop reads CASSLAGHNYEQYF. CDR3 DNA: TGTGCCAGCAGCTTAGCGGGACACAACTACGAGCAGTACTTC.

Here the CDR3 reads CASSFQGGDEKLFF. The DNA for the CDR3 is TGTGCCAGCAGCTTTCAGGGAGGAGATGAAAAACTGTTTTTT. This chain uses TRBV7-2 with TRBJ1-4; D is perhaps TRBD1 (5 bases). Germline CDR1 SGHTA, CDR2 FQGNSA. This CDR3 region has 14 residues. Trimming removed 3 bases at V and 6 bases at J, with 11 bases between.

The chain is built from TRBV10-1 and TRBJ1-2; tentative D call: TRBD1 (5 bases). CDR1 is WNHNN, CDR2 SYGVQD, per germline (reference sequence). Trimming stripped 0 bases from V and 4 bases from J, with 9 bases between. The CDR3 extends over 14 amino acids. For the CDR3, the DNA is TGCGCCAGCAGTGAGTCGCCGACAGTCTATGGCTACACCTTC. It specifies CASSESPTVYGYTF.

The CDR3 sequence: CASSDSVNYGYTF. Written as DNA, the CDR3 is TGTGCCAGCAGTGACTCAGTGAACTATGGCTACACCTTC. The rearrangement uses TRBV2 and TRBJ1-2; D not certain. Germline V lookup: CDR1 SNHLY, CDR2 FYNNEI. V shed 3 bases and J shed 2 bases, with 7 bases lying between them. The CDR3 is made up of 13 amino acids.

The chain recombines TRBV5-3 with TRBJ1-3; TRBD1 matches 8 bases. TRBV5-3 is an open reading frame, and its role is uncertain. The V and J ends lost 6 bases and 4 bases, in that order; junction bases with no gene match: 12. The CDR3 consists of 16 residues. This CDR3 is CARKLPTGADGNTIYF. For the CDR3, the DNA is TGTGCCAGAAAATTGCCGACAGGGGCGGACGGAAACACCATATATTTT.

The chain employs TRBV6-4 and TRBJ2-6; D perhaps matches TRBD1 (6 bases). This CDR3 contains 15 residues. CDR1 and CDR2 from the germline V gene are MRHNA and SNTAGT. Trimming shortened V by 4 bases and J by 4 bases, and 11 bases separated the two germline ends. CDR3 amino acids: CASSVQGHGANVLTF. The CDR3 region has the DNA TGTGCCAGCAGTGTACAGGGTCACGGGGCCAACGTCCTGACTTTC.

The CDR3: CASSVTGTSLYEQYF. CDR3 bases: TGTGCCAGCAGTGTGACGGGGACTAGTCTTTACGAGCAGTACTTC. The V call is TRBV6-5, the J call TRBJ2-7; TRBD2 matches at 8 bases. This CDR3 comprises 15 residues. Trimming at V came to 5 bases and at J to 4 bases, leaving 10 bases not matched to a gene. CDR1 is MNHEY and CDR2 is SVGAGI in the germline V gene.

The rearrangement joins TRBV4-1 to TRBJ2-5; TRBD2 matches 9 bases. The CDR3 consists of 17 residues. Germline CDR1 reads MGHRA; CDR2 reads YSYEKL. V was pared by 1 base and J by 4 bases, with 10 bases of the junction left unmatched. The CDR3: CASSQVPAGGPLETQYF. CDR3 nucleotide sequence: TGCGCCAGCAGCCAAGTGCCTGCGGGGGGGCCTCTAGAGACCCAGTACTTC.

The CDR3 here is CASSQDRGAARYEQYF. The CDR3 DNA follows: TGCGCCAGCAGCCAAGACCGGGGGGCAGCGCGTTACGAGCAGTACTTC. V usage is TRBV4-3 and J usage is TRBJ2-5; D is perhaps TRBD2 (7 bases). The closer fit of TRBJ2-7 to the DNA end suggests the J call may be wrong. Germline assignment: CDR1 LGHNA and CDR2 YSLEER. The CDR3 is 16 amino acids.

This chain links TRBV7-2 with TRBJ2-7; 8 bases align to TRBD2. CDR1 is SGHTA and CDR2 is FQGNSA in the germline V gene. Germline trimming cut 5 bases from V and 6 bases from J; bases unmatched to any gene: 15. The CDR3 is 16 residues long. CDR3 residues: CASSAPPGLVLSEQYF. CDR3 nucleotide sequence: TGTGCCAGCAGCGCCCCCCCGGGACTAGTCCTATCCGAGCAGTACTTC. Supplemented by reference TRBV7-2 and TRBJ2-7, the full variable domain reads GAGVSQSPSNKVTEKGKDVELRCDPISGHTALYWYRQSLGQGLEFLIYFQGNSAPDKSGLPSDRFSAERTGGSVSTLTIQRTQQEDSAVYLCASSAPPGLVLSEQYFGPGTRLTVT.

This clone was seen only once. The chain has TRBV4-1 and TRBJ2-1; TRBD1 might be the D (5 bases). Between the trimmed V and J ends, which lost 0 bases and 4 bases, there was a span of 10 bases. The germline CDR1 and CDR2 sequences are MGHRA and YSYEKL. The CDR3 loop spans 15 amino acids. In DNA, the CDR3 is TGCGCCAGCAGCCAAGAAGACAGATCGTACAATGAGCAGTTCTTC. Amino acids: CASSQEDRSYNEQFF.

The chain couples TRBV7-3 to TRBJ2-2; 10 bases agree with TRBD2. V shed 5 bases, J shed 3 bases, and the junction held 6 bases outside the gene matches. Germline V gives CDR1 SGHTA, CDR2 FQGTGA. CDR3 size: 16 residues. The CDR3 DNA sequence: TGTGCCAGCAGCCCTACTAGCGGGACTTACACCGGGGAGCTGTTTTTT. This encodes CASSPTSGTYTGELFF.

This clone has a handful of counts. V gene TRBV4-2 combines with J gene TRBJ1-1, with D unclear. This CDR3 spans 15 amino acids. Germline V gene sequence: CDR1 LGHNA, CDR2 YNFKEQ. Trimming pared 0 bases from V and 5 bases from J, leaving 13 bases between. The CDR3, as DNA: TGTGCCAGCAGCCAAGATGAGGGAAGGGAGACTGAAGCTTTCTTT. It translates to CASSQDEGRETEAFF.

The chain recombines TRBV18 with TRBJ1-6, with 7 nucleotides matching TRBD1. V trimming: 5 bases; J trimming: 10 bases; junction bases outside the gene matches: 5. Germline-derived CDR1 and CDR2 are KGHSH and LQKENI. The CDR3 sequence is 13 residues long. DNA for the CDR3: TGTGCCAGCTCAACAGGGGTTGAGTCACCCCTCCACTTT. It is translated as CASSTGVESPLHF. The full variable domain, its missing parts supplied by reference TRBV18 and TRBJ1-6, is NAGVMQNPRHLVRRRGQEARLRCSPMKGHSHVYWYRQLPEEGLKFMVYLQKENIIDESGMPKERFSAEFPKEGPSILRIQQVVRGDSAAYFCASSTGVESPLHFGNGTRLTVT.

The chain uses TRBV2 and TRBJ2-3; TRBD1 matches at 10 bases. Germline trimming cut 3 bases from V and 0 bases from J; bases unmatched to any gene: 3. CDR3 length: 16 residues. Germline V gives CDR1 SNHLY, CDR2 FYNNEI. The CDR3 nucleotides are TGTGCCAGCAGTGAGGGACAGGGGCTAAGCACAGATACGCAGTATTTT. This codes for CASSEGQGLSTDTQYF.

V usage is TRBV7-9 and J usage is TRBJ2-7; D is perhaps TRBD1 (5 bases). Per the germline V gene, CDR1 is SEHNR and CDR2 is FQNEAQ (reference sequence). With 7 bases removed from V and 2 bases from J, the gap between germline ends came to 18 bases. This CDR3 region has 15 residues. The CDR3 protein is CASTMFQGRPYEQYF. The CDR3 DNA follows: TGTGCCAGCACCATGTTCCAGGGCCGGCCCTACGAGCAGTACTTC.

This CDR3 reads CASSSAFGFVTAYNEQFF. CDR3 sequence (DNA): TGTGCCAGCAGCTCGGCCTTTGGATTCGTAACAGCCTACAATGAGCAGTTCTTC. This rearrangement joins TRBV7-9 to TRBJ2-1; no reliable D call. The CDR3 sequence is 18 residues long. With 4 bases removed from V and 2 bases from J, the gap between germline ends came to 21 bases. The germline CDR1 and CDR2 sequences are SEHNR and FQNEAQ (reference sequence).